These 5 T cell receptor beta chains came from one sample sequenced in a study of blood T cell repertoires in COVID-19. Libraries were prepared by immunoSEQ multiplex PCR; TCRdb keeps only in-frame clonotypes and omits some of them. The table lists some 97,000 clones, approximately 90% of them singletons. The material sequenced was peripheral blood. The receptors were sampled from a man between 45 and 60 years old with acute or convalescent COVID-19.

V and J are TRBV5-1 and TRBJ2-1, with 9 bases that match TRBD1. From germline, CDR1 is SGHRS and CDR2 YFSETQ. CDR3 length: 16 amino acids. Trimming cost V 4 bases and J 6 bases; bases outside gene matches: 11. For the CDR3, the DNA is TGCGCCAGCAGCATATACTGGGACAGGGCGAGCAATGAGCAGTTCTTC. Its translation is CASSIYWDRASNEQFF.

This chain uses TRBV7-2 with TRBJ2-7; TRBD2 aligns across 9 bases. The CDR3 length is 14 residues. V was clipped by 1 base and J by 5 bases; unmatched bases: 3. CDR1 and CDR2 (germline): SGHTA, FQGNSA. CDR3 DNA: TGTGCCAGCAGCTTAGAGCGGGGGGCCCACGAGCAGTACTTC. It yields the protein CASSLERGAHEQYF.

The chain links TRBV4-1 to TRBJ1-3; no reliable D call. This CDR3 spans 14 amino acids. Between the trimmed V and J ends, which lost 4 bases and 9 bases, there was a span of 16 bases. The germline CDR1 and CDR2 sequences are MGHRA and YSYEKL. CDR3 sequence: CASSREPEWATIYF. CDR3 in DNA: TGCGCCAGCAGCCGAGAGCCTGAATGGGCCACCATATATTTT.

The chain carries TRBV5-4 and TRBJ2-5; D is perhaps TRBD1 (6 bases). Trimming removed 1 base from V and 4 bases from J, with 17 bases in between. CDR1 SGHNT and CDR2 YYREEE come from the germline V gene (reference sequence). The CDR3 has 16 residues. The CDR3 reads CASSLFGQPDLETQYF. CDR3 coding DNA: TGTGCCAGCAGCTTGTTTGGACAGCCGGACTTAGAGACCCAGTACTTC. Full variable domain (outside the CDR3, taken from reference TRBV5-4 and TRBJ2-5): ETGVTQSPTHLIKTRGQQVTLRCSSQSGHNTVSWYQQALGQGPQFIFQYYREEENGRGNFPPRFSGLQFPNYSSELNVNALELDDSALYLCASSLFGQPDLETQYFGPGTRLLVL.

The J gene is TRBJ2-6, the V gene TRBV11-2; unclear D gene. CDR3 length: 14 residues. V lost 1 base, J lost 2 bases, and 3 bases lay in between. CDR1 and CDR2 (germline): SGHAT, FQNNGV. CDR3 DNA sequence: TGTGCCAGCAGCTTAGCTCCTGGGGCCAACGTCCTGACTTTC. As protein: CASSLAPGANVLTF.